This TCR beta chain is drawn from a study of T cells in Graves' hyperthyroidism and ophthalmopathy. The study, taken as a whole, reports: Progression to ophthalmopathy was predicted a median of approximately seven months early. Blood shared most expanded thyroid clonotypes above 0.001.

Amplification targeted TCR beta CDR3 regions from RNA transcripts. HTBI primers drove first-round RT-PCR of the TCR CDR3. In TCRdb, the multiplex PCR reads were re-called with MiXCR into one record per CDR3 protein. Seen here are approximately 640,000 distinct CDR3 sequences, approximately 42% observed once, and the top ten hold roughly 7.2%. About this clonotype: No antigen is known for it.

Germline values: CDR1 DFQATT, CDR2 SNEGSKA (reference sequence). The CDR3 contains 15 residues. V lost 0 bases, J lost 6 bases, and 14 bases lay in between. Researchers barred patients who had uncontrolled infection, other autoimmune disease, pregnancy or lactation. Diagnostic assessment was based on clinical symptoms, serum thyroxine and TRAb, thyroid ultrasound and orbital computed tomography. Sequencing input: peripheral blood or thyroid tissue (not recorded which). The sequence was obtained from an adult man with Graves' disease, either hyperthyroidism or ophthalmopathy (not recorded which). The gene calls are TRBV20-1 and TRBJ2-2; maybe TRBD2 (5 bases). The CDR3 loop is CSARDRRADSGELFF. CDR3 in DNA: TGCAGTGCTAGAGATAGGCGGGCGGACTCCGGGGAGCTGTTTTTT.